A single sample is the source of the 11 T cell receptor beta chains below, sequenced in a study of spatial heterogeneity in lung cancer. Whole-study results and caveats: Within tumors, counts of expanded alpha and beta TCRs tracked tumor mutation counts.

No antigen is known for these receptors. TCRdb re-called the 5' RACE reads with MiXCR, one entry per CDR3 protein. The sample includes about 13,000 distinct CDR3 sequences, 4% to 5.5% of them seen just once. Time point defined: sample taken at primary tumor resection. The sample in question was lung tumor tissue, obtained at surgery. Every receptor here comes from a male donor with early-stage non-small cell lung cancer.

The table lists this clonotype with many counts. Because this beta chain is a stray read in a library intended to capture alpha chains, its abundance should not be given much weight. The rearrangement joins TRBV27 to TRBJ2-5; the match to TRBD2 covers 7 bases. Trimming cost V 3 bases and J 4 bases; bases outside gene matches: 2. This CDR3 region has 13 residues. The germline V gene encodes CDR1 MNHEY and CDR2 SMNVEV (reference sequence). The CDR3 sequence: CASSFGGSETQYF. The CDR3 DNA reads as TGTGCCAGCAGTTTCGGGGGGTCAGAGACCCAGTACTTC.

This clonotype has a count of ten or more. Because the library targeted alpha chains, this beta chain is an off-target read whose size means little. The V gene is TRBV7-2, the J gene TRBJ2-2; maybe TRBD2 (6 bases). Per the germline V gene, CDR1 is SGHTA and CDR2 is FQGNSA. Trimming removed 5 bases from V and 2 bases from J, with 12 bases in between. The length of the CDR3 is 15 residues. CDR3 nucleotides: TGTGCCAGCAGCCCAGTCGGGGGTAACACCGGGGAGCTGTTTTTT. Translated, it gives CASSPVGGNTGELFF.

This clonotype was seen many times. Within a library made for alpha chains, this beta chain is off target, and its count is uninformative. This chain uses TRBV7-2 with TRBJ1-3; D ambiguous. The V end was cut by 3 bases, the J end by 1 base, with 10 bases between. CDR1 and CDR2 (germline): SGHTA, FQGNSA. The length of the CDR3 is 15 residues. The CDR3 region has the DNA TGTGCCAGCAGCTTTAGGGCGGGTTCTGGAAACACCATATATTTT. Amino acid sequence: CASSFRAGSGNTIYF.

This clonotype was picked up many times. This beta chain slipped into a library made for alpha chains as a stray read, so its size is not meaningful. The chain employs TRBV10-3 and TRBJ2-3; no definite D call. The CDR3 has 12 residues. Deletions cut 5 bases from V and 0 bases from J, with 3 bases between. Germline CDR1 reads ENHRY; CDR2 reads SYGVKD. The CDR3 sequence is CAISSSTDTQYF. CDR3 DNA sequence: TGTGCCATCAGTTCAAGCACAGATACGCAGTATTTT.

Concerning this clonotype: Since it is a stray read in a library aimed at alpha chains, this beta chain has a size that is not meaningful. The chain couples TRBV10-3 to TRBJ2-7; D perhaps matches TRBD1 (6 bases). V dropped 5 bases and J dropped 5 bases, with 10 bases sitting between them. Germline V gene data show CDR1 as ENHRY and CDR2 as SYGVKD. The CDR3 sequence is 12 residues long. The CDR3 nucleotides read TGTGCCATCAGTTCAGGGGAGAACGAGCAGTACTTC. It is translated as CAISSGENEQYF.

This clonotype was detected many times. A library prepared for alpha chains yielded this beta chain as an off-target read; its size is of little meaning. J is TRBJ1-6 and V is TRBV4-1, with 7 nucleotides matching TRBD1. The ends lost 4 bases at V and 0 bases at J; junction bases unmatched: 3. The V gene's germline CDR1 is MGHRA and CDR2 YSYEKL. The CDR3 is 16 amino acids. Here the CDR3 reads CASSLRGSSYNSPLHF. The CDR3 DNA follows: TGCGCCAGCAGCCTCAGGGGGAGCTCCTATAATTCACCCCTCCACTTT.

This clonotype was picked up a small number of times. Since the library was made to target alpha chains, this beta chain is a stray read and its abundance is not meaningful. The J gene is TRBJ1-6, the V gene TRBV6-2 or TRBV6-3; no clear D gene. This CDR3 spans 12 amino acids. V was pared by 2 bases and J by 8 bases, with 4 bases between. Germline V gene lookup returns CDR1 MNHEY and CDR2 SVGEGT. Here the CDR3 reads CASSYGDSPLHF. CDR3 DNA: TGTGCCAGCAGTTACGGGGATTCACCCCTCCACTTT.

This clonotype was observed at least ten times. Being off target in a library aimed at alpha chains, this beta chain has a size of little meaning. The V call is TRBV7-2, the J call TRBJ1-1; TRBD1 matches at 9 bases. V gave up 5 bases and J gave up 4 bases; unmatched junction bases: 5. Per germline, CDR1 SGHTA and CDR2 FQGNSA. CDR3 length: 14 amino acids. The CDR3 reads CASSRNRGPTEAFF. Here the CDR3 DNA reads TGTGCCAGCAGCCGCAACAGGGGGCCCACTGAAGCTTTCTTT.

This clonotype has ten or more counts. This beta chain slipped into a library made for alpha chains as a stray read, so its size is not meaningful. This rearrangement joins TRBV5-4 to TRBJ1-1; D gene ambiguous. Germline CDR1 SGHNT, CDR2 YYREEE (reference sequence). Trimming took off 0 bases at V and 1 base at J, with 10 bases between the two ends. This CDR3 has 15 residues. The CDR3 nucleotides read TGTGCCAGCAGCTTGGCTCCCAAGGGGAACACTGAAGCTTTCTTT. Residues: CASSLAPKGNTEAFF.

This clonotype was counted only a few times. The size of this beta chain means little, since it is a stray read in a library made for alpha chains. The V call is TRBV18, the J call TRBJ2-3, with no clear D. The CDR3 has 18 amino acids. Germline CDR1 is KGHSH and CDR2 is LQKENI. Trimming left V 1 base short and J 2 bases short, with 19 bases between. CDR3 sequence: CASSPRFLLDGNTDTQYF. The CDR3 bases are TGTGCCAGCTCACCACGTTTTTTGCTGGACGGAAACACAGATACGCAGTATTTT. The entire variable domain, with the rest obtained from reference TRBV18 and TRBJ2-3, is as follows: NAGVMQNPRHLVRRRGQEARLRCSPMKGHSHVYWYRQLPEEGLKFMVYLQKENIIDESGMPKERFSAEFPKEGPSILRIQQVVRGDSAAYFCASSPRFLLDGNTDTQYFGPGTRLTVL.

This clonotype has a count of ten or more. With the library built for alpha chains, this beta chain is off target and its frequency is not meaningful. This chain joins TRBV4-3 and TRBJ2-5, with 7 bases fitting TRBD1. V gave up 4 bases and J gave up 3 bases; unmatched junction bases: 2. Germline V gene sequence: CDR1 LGHNA, CDR2 YSLEER. The CDR3 has 13 residues. In nucleotides, the CDR3 is TGCGCCAGCAGCCTAGGACAGGAAGAGACCCAGTACTTC. Encoded protein: CASSLGQEETQYF.